Shown below are 10 T cell receptor beta chains from a single sample sequenced in a study of cytomegalovirus exposure and HLA in healthy donors listed by TCRdb under 2017. Receptor amplification or capture employed the immunoSEQ multiplex PCR assay. Not all clones reach the TCRdb copy of this immuneACCESS table, which keeps in-frame sequences only. Checked studies attribute under half of the gap to unresolved V genes and leave the rest unexplained. In all, the sample holds roughly 67,000 clones, and roughly nine tenths of those were seen once. 2.5% to 4% of the sample is held by the ten biggest clonotypes. Sequences were obtained from PBMCs. Receptor source: a man aged 18 to 29 in good health and CMV-seronegative.

The gene calls are TRBV15 and TRBJ2-5; D not resolved. Germline CDR1 and CDR2: LNHNV and YYDKDF (reference sequence). Trimming removed 0 bases at V and 1 base at J, with 3 bases between. The CDR3 is 13 amino acids. The CDR3 is CATSRDSQETQYF. For the CDR3, the DNA is TGTGCCACCAGCAGAGACAGCCAAGAGACCCAGTACTTC.

The J gene is TRBJ2-5, the V gene TRBV29-1, with 7 bases aligning to TRBD2. V was clipped by 3 bases and J by 5 bases; unmatched bases: 18. Germline V gene sequence: CDR1 SQVTM, CDR2 ANQGSEA. The CDR3 is 17 residues long. CDR3 nucleotide sequence: TGCAGCGTTGAGCGGGCCTTTCGGGGAGGGCTCCCGGAGACCCAGTACTTC. Amino acids: CSVERAFRGGLPETQYF.

The chain uses TRBV6-4 and TRBJ2-1; 9 positions match TRBD2. CDR1 and CDR2 from the germline V gene are MRHNA and SNTAGT. The CDR3 consists of 15 residues. With V trimmed by 6 bases and J by 4 bases, 7 bases remained unmatched. The CDR3 DNA follows: TGTGCCAGCAGCGCCTCGGCGGGAGGGTACAATGAGCAGTTCTTC. It translates to CASSASAGGYNEQFF.

The chain links TRBV4-1 to TRBJ2-1, with TRBD2 matching over 7 bases. The CDR3 loop spans 16 amino acids. The germline V gene has CDR1 MGHRA and CDR2 YSYEKL. V gave up 3 bases and J gave up 2 bases; unmatched junction bases: 7. The CDR3 nucleotides are TGCGCCAGCAGCCACCCGCGGGGGACGGCCTACAATGAGCAGTTCTTC. Protein: CASSHPRGTAYNEQFF.

V gene TRBV28 combines with J gene TRBJ2-3, with D perhaps TRBD2 (5 bases). This CDR3 contains 15 residues. From germline, CDR1 is MDHEN and CDR2 SYDVKM. Between the trimmed V and J ends, which lost 4 bases and 2 bases, there was a span of 13 bases. For the CDR3, the DNA is TGTGCCAGCAGTTCCTCGGAGGAACCCACAGATACGCAGTATTTT. This gives the protein CASSSSEEPTDTQYF.

The V gene is TRBV6-5, the J gene TRBJ1-2; 7 bases align to TRBD1. Germline assignment: CDR1 MNHEY and CDR2 SVGAGI. The CDR3 sequence is 15 residues long. J gave up 4 bases and V 0 bases, and 5 bases lay outside the gene matches. Written as DNA, the CDR3 is TGTGCCAGCAGTTACTCGGGGGACAGACGCTATGGCTACACCTTC. Translating gives CASSYSGDRRYGYTF.

J is TRBJ1-5 and V is TRBV5-4, with D tentatively TRBD1 (6 bases). Deletions cut 4 bases from V and 2 bases from J, with 16 bases between. The CDR3 runs 16 residues. From germline, CDR1 is SGHNT and CDR2 YYREEE (reference sequence). CDR3 amino acids: CASSNIGGAGNQPQHF. As DNA, the CDR3 is TGTGCCAGCAGCAACATAGGGGGAGCTGGCAATCAGCCCCAGCATTTT.

The J gene is TRBJ1-4, the V gene TRBV28; D is unresolved. V was shortened by 11 bases and J by 10 bases, with 23 bases between the two germline ends. Germline V gives CDR1 MDHEN, CDR2 SYDVKM. The CDR3 is 14 residues long. The DNA of the CDR3 is TGTGCCGCCAACAGCGGGGTAGAAATGGTAAAACTGTTTTTT. Its protein product is CAANSGVEMVKLFF.

The chain is built from TRBV30 and TRBJ2-7, with 8 nucleotides matching TRBD2. This CDR3 spans 14 amino acids. Germline V lookup: CDR1 GTSNPN, CDR2 SVGIG (reference sequence). Germline trimming cut 6 bases from V and 2 bases from J; bases unmatched to any gene: 9. CDR3 in amino acids: CACFNPSGPYEQYF. The CDR3 DNA follows: TGTGCCTGTTTCAACCCTAGCGGGCCCTACGAGCAGTACTTC.

V is TRBV30 and J is TRBJ2-7, with a possible D match to TRBD2 (5 bases). The CDR3 extends over 12 amino acids. Germline V gene data show CDR1 as GTSNPN and CDR2 as SVGIG (reference sequence). Trimming removed 1 base from V and 6 bases from J, with 10 bases in between. CDR3 residues: CAWSEGGGEQYF. In DNA form, the CDR3 reads TGTGCCTGGAGTGAAGGAGGAGGCGAGCAGTACTTC.